This TCR beta chain was sequenced for a study of blood T cell repertoires in COVID-19. Study-wide background: Samples came from the United States, Italy and Spain, spanning acute and convalescent COVID-19.

This clone was counted a few times. Some clones are missing from TCRdb's copy, which holds only in-frame ones; the method was immunoSEQ multiplex PCR. The sample shows some 96,000 clones, about 84% of them seen only once. Trimming took 4 bases from V and 8 from J, leaving 11 bases between them. The CDR3 extends over 12 amino acids. Germline V gene lookup returns CDR1 KGHSY and CDR2 FQNENV. The specimen sequenced was peripheral blood. The rearrangement links TRBV16 to TRBJ1-2; maybe TRBD1 (6 bases). This sequence was found in a human donor in a cohort sampled during active COVID-19. CDR3 sequence reads: CASSPRTEGYTF. CDR3 nucleotides: TGTGCCAGCAGCCCTAGGACAGAAGGCTACACCTTC.